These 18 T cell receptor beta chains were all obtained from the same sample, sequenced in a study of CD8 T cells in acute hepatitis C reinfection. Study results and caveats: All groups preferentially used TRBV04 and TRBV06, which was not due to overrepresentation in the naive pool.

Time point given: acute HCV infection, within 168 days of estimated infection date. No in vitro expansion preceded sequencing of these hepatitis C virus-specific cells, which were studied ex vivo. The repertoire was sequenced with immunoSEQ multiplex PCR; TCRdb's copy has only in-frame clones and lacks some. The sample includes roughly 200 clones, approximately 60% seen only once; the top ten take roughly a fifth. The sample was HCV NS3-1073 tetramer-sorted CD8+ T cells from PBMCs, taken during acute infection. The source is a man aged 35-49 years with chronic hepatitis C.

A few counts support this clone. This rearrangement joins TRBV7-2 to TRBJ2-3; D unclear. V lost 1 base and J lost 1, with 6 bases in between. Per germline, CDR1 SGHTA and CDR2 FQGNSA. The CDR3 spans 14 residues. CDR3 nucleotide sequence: TGTGCCAGCAGCTTAGGGCGTCGCACAGATACGCAGTATTTT. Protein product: CASSLGRRTDTQYF.

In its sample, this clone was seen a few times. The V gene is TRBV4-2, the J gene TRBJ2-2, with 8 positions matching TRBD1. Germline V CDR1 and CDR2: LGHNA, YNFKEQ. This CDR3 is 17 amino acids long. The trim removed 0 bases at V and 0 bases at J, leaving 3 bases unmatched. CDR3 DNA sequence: TGTGCCAGCAGCCAAGAGACAGGGGTCCCGAACACCGGGGAGCTGTTTTTT. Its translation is CASSQETGVPNTGELFF.

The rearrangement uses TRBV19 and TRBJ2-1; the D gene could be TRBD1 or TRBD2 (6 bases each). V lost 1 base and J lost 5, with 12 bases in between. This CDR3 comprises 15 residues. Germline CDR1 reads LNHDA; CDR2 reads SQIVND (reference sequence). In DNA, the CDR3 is TGTGCCAGTAGTATAGGAGGGGGGAACCACAATGAGCAGTTCTTC. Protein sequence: CASSIGGGNHNEQFF. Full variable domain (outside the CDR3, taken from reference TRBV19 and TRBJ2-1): DGGITQSPKYLFRKEGQNVTLSCEQNLNHDAMYWYRQDPGQGLRLIYYSQIVNDFQKGDIAEGYSVSREKKESFPLTVTSAQKNPTAFYLCASSIGGGNHNEQFFGPGTRLTVL.

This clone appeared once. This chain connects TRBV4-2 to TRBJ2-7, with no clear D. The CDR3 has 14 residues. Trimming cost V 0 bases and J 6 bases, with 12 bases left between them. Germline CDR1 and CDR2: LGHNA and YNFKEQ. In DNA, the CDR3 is TGTGCCAGCAGCCAAGAATTTGGGCCTCTCGAGCAGTACTTC. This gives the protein CASSQEFGPLEQYF.

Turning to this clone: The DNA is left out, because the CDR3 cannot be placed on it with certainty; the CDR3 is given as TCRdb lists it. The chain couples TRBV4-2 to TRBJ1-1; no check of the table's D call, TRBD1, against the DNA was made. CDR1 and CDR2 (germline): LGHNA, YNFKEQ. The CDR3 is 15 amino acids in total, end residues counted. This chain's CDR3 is CASSQDWGTGALPFF.

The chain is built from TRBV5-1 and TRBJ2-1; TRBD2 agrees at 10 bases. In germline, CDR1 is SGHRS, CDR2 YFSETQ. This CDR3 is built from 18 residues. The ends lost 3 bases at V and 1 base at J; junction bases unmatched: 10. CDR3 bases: TGCGCCAGCAGCTCGGCCGTTAGCGGGAGGACATCCTACAATGAGCAGTTCTTC. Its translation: CASSSAVSGRTSYNEQFF.

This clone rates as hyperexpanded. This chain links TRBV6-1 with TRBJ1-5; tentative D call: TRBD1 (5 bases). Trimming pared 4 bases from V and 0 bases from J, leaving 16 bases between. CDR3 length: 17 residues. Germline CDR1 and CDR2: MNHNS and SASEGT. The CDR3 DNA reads TGTGCCAGCAGTGTATATACAGGTCTGGATAGCAATCAGCCCCAGCATTTT. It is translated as CASSVYTGLDSNQPQHF.

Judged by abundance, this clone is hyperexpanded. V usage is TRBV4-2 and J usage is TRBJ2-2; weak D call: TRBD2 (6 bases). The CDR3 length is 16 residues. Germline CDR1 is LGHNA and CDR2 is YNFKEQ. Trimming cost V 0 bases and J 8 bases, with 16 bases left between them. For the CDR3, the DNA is TGTGCCAGCAGCCAAGAGAGTAGCGGACTTTGGGGGGAGCTGTTTTTT. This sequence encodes CASSQESSGLWGELFF.

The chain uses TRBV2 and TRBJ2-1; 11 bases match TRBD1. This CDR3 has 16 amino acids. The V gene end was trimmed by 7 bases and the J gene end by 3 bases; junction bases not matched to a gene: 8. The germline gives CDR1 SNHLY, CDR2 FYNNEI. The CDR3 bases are TGTGCCAGCACCCCGCCCGGGACAGGGGGCTACAATGAGCAGTTCTTC. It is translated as CASTPPGTGGYNEQFF.

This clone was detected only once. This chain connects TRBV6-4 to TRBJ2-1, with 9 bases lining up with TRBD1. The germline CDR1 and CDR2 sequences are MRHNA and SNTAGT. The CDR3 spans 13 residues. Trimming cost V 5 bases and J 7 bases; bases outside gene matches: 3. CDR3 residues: CASSRDRGNEQFF. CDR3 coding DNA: TGTGCCAGCAGTAGAGACAGGGGGAATGAGCAGTTCTTC.

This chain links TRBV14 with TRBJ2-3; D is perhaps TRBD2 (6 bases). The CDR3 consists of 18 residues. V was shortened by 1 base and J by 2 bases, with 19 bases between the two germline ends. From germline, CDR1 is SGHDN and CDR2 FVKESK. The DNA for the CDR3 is TGTGCCAGCAGCCAAGTTGGGGGTAGCGGAGGATACACAGATACGCAGTATTTT. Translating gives CASSQVGGSGGYTDTQYF.

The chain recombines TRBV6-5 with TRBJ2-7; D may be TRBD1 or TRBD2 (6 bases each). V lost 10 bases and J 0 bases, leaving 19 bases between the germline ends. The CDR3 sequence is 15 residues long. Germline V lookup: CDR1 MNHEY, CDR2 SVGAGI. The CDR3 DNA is TGTGCCACCCTGCGGGGCAGGGGATACTCCTACGAGCAGTACTTC. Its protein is CATLRGRGYSYEQYF.

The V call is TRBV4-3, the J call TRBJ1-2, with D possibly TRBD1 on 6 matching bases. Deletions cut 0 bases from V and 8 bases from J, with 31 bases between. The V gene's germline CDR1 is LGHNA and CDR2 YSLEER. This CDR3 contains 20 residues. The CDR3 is CASSQEVPGSGAGLSGGYTF. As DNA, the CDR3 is TGCGCCAGCAGCCAAGAGGTCCCCGGGTCAGGGGCAGGGTTATCAGGAGGCTACACCTTC.

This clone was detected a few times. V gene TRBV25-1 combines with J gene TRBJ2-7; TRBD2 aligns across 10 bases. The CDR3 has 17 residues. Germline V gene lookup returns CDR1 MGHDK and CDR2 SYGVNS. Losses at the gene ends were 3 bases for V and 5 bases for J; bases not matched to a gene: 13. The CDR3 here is CASSDLEGLAFSNEQYF. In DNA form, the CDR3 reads TGTGCCAGCAGTGACCTAGAGGGACTAGCGTTTTCCAACGAGCAGTACTTC.

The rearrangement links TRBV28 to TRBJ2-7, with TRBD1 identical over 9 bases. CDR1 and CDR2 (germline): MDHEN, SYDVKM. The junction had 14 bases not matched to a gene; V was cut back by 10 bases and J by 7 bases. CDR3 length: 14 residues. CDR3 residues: CATYTGTGFWEQYF. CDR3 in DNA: TGTGCCACCTATACCGGGACAGGGTTTTGGGAGCAGTACTTC.

CDR3 coding DNA: TGTGCCAGCAGCCCGGGGGCGGGACGGAGCTCTGGAAACACCATATATTTT. This gives the protein CASSPGAGRSSGNTIYF. The rearrangement links TRBV11-2 to TRBJ1-3, with D possibly matching TRBD1 (6 bases). V lost 5 bases, J lost 0 bases, and 17 bases lay in between. This CDR3 is built from 17 residues. Per the germline V gene, CDR1 is SGHAT and CDR2 is FQNNGV.

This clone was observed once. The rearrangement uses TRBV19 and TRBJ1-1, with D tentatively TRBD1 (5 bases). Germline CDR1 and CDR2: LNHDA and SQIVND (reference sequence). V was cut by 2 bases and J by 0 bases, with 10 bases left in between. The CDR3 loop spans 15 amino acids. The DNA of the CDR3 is TGTGCCAGTAGTATACCACAGGAAATGAACACTGAAGCTTTCTTT. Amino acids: CASSIPQEMNTEAFF.

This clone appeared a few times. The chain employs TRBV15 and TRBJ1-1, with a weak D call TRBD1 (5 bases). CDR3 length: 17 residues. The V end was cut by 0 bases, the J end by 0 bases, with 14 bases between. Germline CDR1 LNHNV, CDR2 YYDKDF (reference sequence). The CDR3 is CATSRDSGIHMNTEAFF. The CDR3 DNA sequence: TGTGCCACCAGCAGAGATTCAGGGATACACATGAACACTGAAGCTTTCTTT.